One and the same sample provided the 20 T cell receptor beta chains below, sequenced in a study of blood T cell repertoires in COVID-19. Some clones are missing from TCRdb's copy, which holds only in-frame ones; the method was immunoSEQ multiplex PCR. The sample lists over 60,000 clones, 82% occurring once. The sequenced sample consisted of peripheral blood. Source of these receptors: a woman aged 80 or over with acute or convalescent COVID-19.

The gene calls are TRBV3-1 (or the pseudogene TRBV3-2) and TRBJ2-1; 10 positions match TRBD1. The CDR3 extends over 18 amino acids. V trimming: 2 bases; J trimming: 0 bases; junction bases outside the gene matches: 7. Germline assignment: CDR1 LGHDT and CDR2 YNNKEL (reference sequence). The CDR3 loop reads CASSQYGDRGSSYNEQFF. The CDR3 bases are TGTGCCAGCAGCCAATACGGGGACAGGGGTAGCTCCTACAATGAGCAGTTCTTC.

The V and J genes are TRBV3-1 (or the pseudogene TRBV3-2) and TRBJ2-3, with TRBD2 identical over 7 bases. Trimming cost V 2 bases and J 2 bases; bases outside gene matches: 4. CDR3 size: 15 residues. Germline CDR1 is LGHDT and CDR2 is YNNKEL (reference sequence). In DNA, the CDR3 is TGTGCCAGCAGCCAATGGCTAGCGGTCACAGATACGCAGTATTTT. This encodes CASSQWLAVTDTQYF.

The gene calls are TRBV7-2 and TRBJ1-6; the D gene is possibly TRBD1 (5 bases). This CDR3 is built from 15 residues. The V gene's germline CDR1 is SGHTA and CDR2 FQGNSA. The V end lost 1 base, the J end lost 6 bases, and 10 bases lay between the germline ends. In nucleotides, the CDR3 is TGTGCCAGCAGCTTAGATCGACAGCTTAATTCACCCCTCCACTTT. Its protein product is CASSLDRQLNSPLHF.

The chain joins TRBV11-2 to TRBJ2-5; TRBD2 aligns across 10 bases. CDR3 length: 16 residues. The V gene end was trimmed by 4 bases and the J gene end by 0 bases; junction bases not matched to a gene: 5. Germline CDR1 and CDR2: SGHAT and FQNNGV. The CDR3 DNA is TGTGCCAGCAGCTCCTGGACTAGCGGAGACCAAGAGACCCAGTACTTC. Protein product: CASSSWTSGDQETQYF.

The rearrangement links TRBV9 to TRBJ1-2; the match to TRBD1 covers 12 bases. The junction had 12 bases not matched to a gene; V was cut back by 4 bases and J by 8 bases. The CDR3 consists of 16 residues. Germline V gives CDR1 SGDLS, CDR2 YYNGEE. The CDR3 sequence: CASSLTGTGGAKGYTF. For the CDR3, the DNA is TGTGCCAGCAGCTTAACCGGGACAGGGGGCGCAAAAGGCTACACCTTC.

This CDR3 reads CASSGGLAGGLYNEQFF. CDR3 DNA: TGTGCCAGCAGCGGGGGACTAGCGGGAGGGTTATACAATGAGCAGTTCTTC. The chain recombines TRBV7-2 with TRBJ2-1; the match to TRBD2 covers 16 bases. The CDR3 covers 17 residues. The V and J ends lost 5 bases and 4 bases, in that order; junction bases with no gene match: 5. Per germline, CDR1 SGHTA and CDR2 FQGNSA.

The chain couples TRBV30 to TRBJ2-3, with 10 bases fitting TRBD2. Per germline, CDR1 GTSNPN and CDR2 SVGIG (reference sequence). Trimming at V came to 7 bases and at J to 5 bases, leaving 12 bases not matched to a gene. CDR3 length: 15 amino acids. The CDR3, as DNA: TGTGCCTACGGGGGAGCGGGAGGGCGGGGAGATACGCAGTATTTT. Amino acid sequence: CAYGGAGGRGDTQYF.

V is TRBV7-2 and J is TRBJ2-1, with TRBD2 as a possible D gene (5 bases). The CDR3 runs 12 residues. The V gene lost 7 bases and the J gene lost 8 bases, with 12 bases spanning the gap. Germline V gene lookup returns CDR1 SGHTA and CDR2 FQGNSA. CDR3 protein: CASTSGRDEQFF. The CDR3 DNA is TGTGCCAGCACCTCTGGGCGGGATGAGCAGTTCTTC.

As regards this clone: The same CDR3 can be traced to other DNA sequences in this sample. In DNA form, the CDR3 reads TGTGCCAGCAGCCCAGAGACTTCCTACAATGAGCAGTTCTTC. Its protein product is CASSPETSYNEQFF. The chain combines TRBV11-1 with TRBJ2-1; no definite D call. Trimming removed 5 bases at V and 1 base at J, with 9 bases between. The CDR3 is 14 residues long. The germline CDR1 and CDR2 sequences are SGHAT and FQDESV (reference sequence).

The genes are TRBV7-9 and TRBJ2-1, with 11 nucleotides matching TRBD2. CDR3 length equals 16 residues. Germline values: CDR1 SEHNR, CDR2 FQNEAQ (reference sequence). V gave up 4 bases and J gave up 3 bases; unmatched junction bases: 5. The CDR3 loop is CASSYPTSGSYNEQFF. The CDR3 DNA sequence: TGTGCCAGCAGCTACCCCACTAGCGGGAGCTACAATGAGCAGTTCTTC.

The CDR3 sequence is CASSSKVDRGRGETQYF. The CDR3 nucleotides read TGTGCCAGCAGTTCCAAGGTGGACAGGGGTAGAGGGGAGACCCAGTACTTC. The chain uses TRBV2 and TRBJ2-5, with TRBD1 matching over 9 bases. CDR1 and CDR2 from the germline V gene are SNHLY and FYNNEI. The CDR3 length is 17 residues. V shed 5 bases, J shed 5 bases, and the junction held 15 bases outside the gene matches.

The chain uses TRBV11-3 and TRBJ2-7; D possibly corresponds to TRBD1 (7 bases). Germline CDR1 and CDR2: SGHNT and YENEEA. V was shortened by 4 bases and J by 6 bases, with 13 bases between the two germline ends. This CDR3 spans 13 amino acids. The CDR3 protein is CASSSQGGAEQYF. In DNA form, the CDR3 reads TGTGCCAGCAGCTCCCAGGGGGGAGCCGAGCAGTACTTC.

The rearrangement uses TRBV29-1 and TRBJ2-1; D is possibly TRBD2 (5 bases). CDR3 length: 16 amino acids. Germline lookup yields CDR1 SQVTM and CDR2 ANQGSEA. V lost 5 bases and J lost 1, with 18 bases in between. The CDR3 sequence: CSVSGTLGRSYNEQFF. The CDR3 nucleotides are TGCAGCGTTTCGGGAACCCTAGGTAGGTCCTACAATGAGCAGTTCTTC.

Remarks on this clone: One base away lies a much larger clone, so this may be a sequencing read error. Different DNA sequences within this sample yield the same CDR3. The chain has TRBV2 and TRBJ2-7; D might be TRBD2 (7 bases). The CDR3 is 15 residues long. The germline CDR1 and CDR2 sequences are SNHLY and FYNNEI. Trimming removed 7 bases from V and 7 bases from J, with 23 bases in between. CDR3: CASTQMWGGRYEQYF. The CDR3 bases are TGTGCCAGCACTCAGATGTGGGGGGGGCGCTATGAGCAGTACTTC.

V and J are TRBV4-2 and TRBJ1-2, with a tentative D call TRBD1 (6 bases). The V and J ends lost 0 bases and 4 bases respectively, with 21 bases between them. This CDR3 has 18 residues. From germline, CDR1 is LGHNA and CDR2 YNFKEQ. The CDR3 bases are TGTGCCAGCAGCCAAGATTTATACAACATTGGGGGCGGCTATGGCTACACCTTC. Translating it yields CASSQDLYNIGGGYGYTF.

CDR3 in DNA: TGTGCCAGCACATGGAGCTCTGGAAACACCATATATTTT. Protein sequence: CASTWSSGNTIYF. The chain joins TRBV6-5 to TRBJ1-3, with D unclear. CDR1 and CDR2 (germline): MNHEY, SVGAGI. Trimming left V 7 bases short and J 0 bases short, with 7 bases between. CDR3 size: 13 residues.

This clone is a singleton in its sample. The chain links TRBV21-1 to TRBJ1-2; the listed D gene, TRBD1, was not tested against the DNA. TRBV21-1 is recorded as a pseudogene. This CDR3 has 15 amino acids. The CDR3 sequence: CATGDRGGRRGGYTF. In DNA form, the CDR3 reads TGTGCCACCGGGGACAGGGGGGGACGCAGAGGAGGCTACACCTTC.

This clone came up once. The chain employs TRBV2 and TRBJ2-5; TRBD2 agrees at 12 bases. Germline V gives CDR1 SNHLY, CDR2 FYNNEI. J was trimmed by 9 bases and V by 6 bases; bases with no gene match: 11. This CDR3 is built from 15 residues. The CDR3 nucleotides read TGTGCCAGCAGGTTCGGACTAGCGGGAAGTGGGGCCCAGTACTTC. Translation gives CASRFGLAGSGAQYF.

The chain uses TRBV27 and TRBJ2-2; TRBD1 aligns across 8 bases. The CDR3 spans 17 residues. After removal of 4 bases from V and 6 bases from J, the junction contained 13 bases not matched to a gene. The germline V gene encodes CDR1 MNHEY and CDR2 SMNVEV (reference sequence). The CDR3, as DNA: TGTGCCAGCAGTTCATGGAGGACAGGGTCGGTCTCCGGGGAGCTGTTTTTT. Protein product: CASSSWRTGSVSGELFF.

This sequence joins TRBV5-6 and TRBJ1-5; 7 nucleotides align to TRBD1. The CDR3 has 15 residues. V lost 4 bases to trimming and J lost 5 bases; unmatched junction nucleotides: 9. Germline V gene data show CDR1 as SGHDT and CDR2 as YYEEEE. Here the CDR3 DNA reads TGTGCCAGCAGCGGTAGACAGGGAGCCGATCAGCCCCAGCATTTT. This sequence encodes CASSGRQGADQPQHF.